In its sample, the clone carrying this TCR beta chain was seen a few times. Its antigen remains unknown. This entry belongs to a study of graft-versus-host responses after intestinal transplantation. Generated by immunoSEQ multiplex PCR, the TCRdb table keeps only in-frame clones and is missing some. The table records tens of thousands of clones, 70% to 85% of them present only once. Trimming cost V 0 bases and J 3 bases, with 12 bases left between them. The length of the CDR3 is 15 residues. Germline CDR1 reads SGHRS; CDR2 reads YFSETQ. This rearrangement joins TRBV5-1 to TRBJ1-1, with D uncertain. The TCR sequence derives from a human donor who was the organ donor for an intestinal transplant. The material was unstimulated CD4+ T cells sorted from spleen or lymph node cells, obtained before transplant. The CDR3 coding sequence is TGCGCCAGCAGCTTGGGTCTTTCGAAGTACACTGAAGCTTTCTTT. Amino acid sequence: CASSLGLSKYTEAFF.